These 27 T cell receptor beta chains originate from one sample sequenced in a study of cytomegalovirus exposure and HLA in healthy donors. PCR involved 60 Vbeta and 13 Jbeta primers. Libraries were prepared by immunoSEQ multiplex PCR; TCRdb keeps only in-frame clonotypes and omits some of them. The table records 120,000 or so clones, around four fifths of them present only once. The sequencing input was PBMCs. These receptors were collected from a middle-aged woman in good health and CMV-seronegative.

The gene calls are TRBV28 and TRBJ2-1, with 8 nucleotides matching TRBD1. Germline CDR1 MDHEN, CDR2 SYDVKM. The ends lost 5 bases at V and 0 bases at J; junction bases unmatched: 3. This CDR3 spans 15 amino acids. The CDR3 nucleotides are TGTGCCAGCAGTCGCACAGGGGGCTCCTACAATGAGCAGTTCTTC. It is translated as CASSRTGGSYNEQFF.

This clone was counted only a few times. V and J are TRBV4-3 and TRBJ2-3; 13 nucleotides line up with TRBD2. From germline, CDR1 is LGHNA and CDR2 YSLEER. CDR3 length: 17 amino acids. Germline trimming cut 4 bases from V and 6 bases from J; bases unmatched to any gene: 10. Here the CDR3 reads CASSPGTSGITGDTQYF. DNA of the CDR3: TGCGCCAGCAGCCCGGGGACTAGCGGGATTACGGGTGATACGCAGTATTTT.

The gene calls are TRBV6-6 and TRBJ2-3, with D perhaps TRBD2 (5 bases). With 10 bases removed from V and 2 bases from J, the gap between germline ends came to 16 bases. In germline, CDR1 is MNHNY, CDR2 SVGAGI (reference sequence). This CDR3 spans 14 amino acids. In DNA form, the CDR3 reads TGTGCCACCGCCCCCGGGGAGTACACAGATACGCAGTATTTT. As protein: CATAPGEYTDTQYF.

J is TRBJ1-4 and V is TRBV4-1; 7 bases align to TRBD1. Germline lookup yields CDR1 MGHRA and CDR2 YSYEKL. V lost 4 bases to trimming and J lost 6 bases; unmatched junction nucleotides: 5. CDR3 length equals 14 residues. Here the CDR3 reads CASSRTGWDEKLFF. CDR3 in DNA: TGCGCCAGCAGCCGGACAGGATGGGATGAAAAACTGTTTTTT.

The genes are TRBV7-9 and TRBJ1-6; 7 nucleotides match TRBD1. This CDR3 has 16 amino acids. Germline loops: CDR1 SEHNR, CDR2 FQNEAQ (reference sequence). The J segment lost 8 bases and the V segment lost 5 bases, leaving 12 bases of the junction unmatched. Written as DNA, the CDR3 is TGTGCCAGCAGCCCTAAAGGGGGCAGGGGTGATTCACCCCTCCACTTT. Translation gives CASSPKGGRGDSPLHF. Supplemented by reference TRBV7-9 and TRBJ1-6, the full variable domain reads DTGVSQNPRHKITKRGQNVTFRCDPISEHNRLYWYRQTLGQGPEFLTYFQNEAQLEKSRLLSDRFSAERPKGSFSTLEIQRTEQGDSAMYLCASSPKGGRGDSPLHFGNGTRLTVT.

This rearrangement joins TRBV27 to TRBJ2-3; D call uncertain. CDR1 and CDR2 from the germline V gene are MNHEY and SMNVEV (reference sequence). The V end lost 2 bases, the J end lost 1 base, and 13 bases lay between the germline ends. The CDR3 runs to 16 residues. This CDR3 reads CASSLRVVSRTDTQYF. In DNA, the CDR3 is TGTGCCAGCAGTTTACGTGTAGTGTCCCGCACAGATACGCAGTATTTT.

V and J are TRBV7-3 and TRBJ2-1, with a weak D call TRBD2 (5 bases). There are 16 residues in the CDR3. Trimming stripped 1 base from V and 6 bases from J, with 16 bases between. The germline gives CDR1 SGHTA, CDR2 FQGTGA. The CDR3 loop is CASSLIGLGVPNEQFF. The CDR3 bases are TGTGCCAGCAGCTTAATCGGACTCGGGGTCCCCAATGAGCAGTTCTTC.

The V call is TRBV11-2, the J call TRBJ2-2, with 15 bases lining up with TRBD2. Germline V gene data show CDR1 as SGHAT and CDR2 as FQNNGV. Losses at the gene ends were 4 bases for V and 2 bases for J; bases not matched to a gene: 2. The CDR3 has 17 residues. The CDR3 spells CASSSGLAGGNTGELFF. CDR3 in DNA: TGTGCCAGCAGCTCGGGACTAGCGGGGGGTAACACCGGGGAGCTGTTTTTT.

The chain combines TRBV25-1 with TRBJ1-1, with 12 bases matching TRBD1. Germline assignment: CDR1 MGHDK and CDR2 SYGVNS. The CDR3 contains 16 residues. Trimming took 4 bases from V and 3 from J; bases not matched to a gene: 6. Here the CDR3 reads CASSARDRGLDTEAFF. The CDR3 nucleotides read TGTGCCAGCAGTGCCCGGGACAGGGGGCTGGACACTGAAGCTTTCTTT.

This chain links TRBV5-6 with TRBJ1-2; TRBD1 is a possible D gene (5 bases). Germline CDR1 SGHDT, CDR2 YYEEEE. V shed 4 bases and J shed 8 bases, with 18 bases lying between them. The CDR3 runs 14 residues. CDR3 nucleotides: TGTGCCAGCAGCAGAGACCAGGGAATCGGAGGCTACACCTTC. Translating gives CASSRDQGIGGYTF.

The rearrangement links TRBV6-6 to TRBJ1-3; 7 bases line up with TRBD1. This CDR3 is built from 16 residues. Germline V gives CDR1 MNHNY, CDR2 SVGAGI (reference sequence). J was trimmed by 0 bases and V by 5 bases; bases with no gene match: 7. The DNA of the CDR3 is TGTGCCAGCAGTCTAACCAGGGGGACCTCTGGAAACACCATATATTTT. This gives the protein CASSLTRGTSGNTIYF.

This sequence joins TRBV6-1 and TRBJ2-7; 10 positions match TRBD1. The V and J ends lost 4 bases and 0 bases, in that order; junction bases with no gene match: 6. The CDR3 sequence is 16 residues long. Germline-derived CDR1 and CDR2 are MNHNS and SASEGT. The CDR3 reads CASSADGTGASYEQYF. DNA for the CDR3: TGTGCCAGCAGTGCGGACGGGACAGGGGCCTCCTACGAGCAGTACTTC.

The table lists this clone with a few counts. The rearrangement links TRBV5-4 to TRBJ2-3; TRBD2 agrees at 8 bases. Germline loops: CDR1 SGHNT, CDR2 YYREEE (reference sequence). J gave up 2 bases and V 4 bases, and 6 bases lay outside the gene matches. The CDR3 is 15 residues long. For the CDR3, the DNA is TGTGCCAGCAGCCCCAACGGGGGGGCCACAGATACGCAGTATTTT. It translates to CASSPNGGATDTQYF. Full variable domain (rest looked up from reference TRBV5-4 and TRBJ2-3): ETGVTQSPTHLIKTRGQQVTLRCSSQSGHNTVSWYQQALGQGPQFIFQYYREEENGRGNFPPRFSGLQFPNYSSELNVNALELDDSALYLCASSPNGGATDTQYFGPGTRLTVL.

The rearrangement links TRBV5-6 to TRBJ1-5; 7 nucleotides align to TRBD1. Germline V gene sequence: CDR1 SGHDT, CDR2 YYEEEE. Trimming removed 4 bases from V and 0 bases from J; junction bases left unmatched: 7. The CDR3 runs to 16 residues. The CDR3 DNA reads as TGTGCCAGCAGCCGGACAGGACCATATAGCAATCAGCCCCAGCATTTT. It encodes CASSRTGPYSNQPQHF.

The rearrangement uses TRBV6-5 and TRBJ2-1; TRBD1 might be the D (5 bases). The CDR3 covers 14 residues. With 5 bases removed from V and 6 bases from J, the gap between germline ends came to 14 bases. Germline V gives CDR1 MNHEY, CDR2 SVGAGI. CDR3 nucleotide sequence: TGTGCCAGCAGTCTCTGGGGCGCTACCAATGAGCAGTTCTTC. Residues: CASSLWGATNEQFF.

V usage is TRBV6-5 and J usage is TRBJ1-3, with no clear D. The V and J ends lost 5 bases and 0 bases respectively, with 8 bases between them. The CDR3 has 14 residues. Germline values: CDR1 MNHEY, CDR2 SVGAGI. CDR3 sequence reads: CASSRGYSGNTIYF. The CDR3 DNA sequence: TGTGCCAGCAGTCGCGGTTACTCTGGAAACACCATATATTTT.

This clone was observed a few times. One end of the junction does not line up with germline, which may come from a read error. This chain joins TRBV7-9 and TRBJ1-2; D gene ambiguous. The CDR3 is made up of 13 amino acids. Germline loops: CDR1 SEHNR, CDR2 FQNEAQ (reference sequence). CDR3 protein: CSSSLVTRYGYTF. CDR3 coding DNA: TGTTCCAGCAGCTTAGTGACACGTTATGGCTACACCTTC.

This clone was observed once. The same CDR3 is also encoded by other DNA sequences in this sample. The V gene is TRBV27, the J gene TRBJ2-7; 12 bases map to TRBD2. The CDR3 length is 15 residues. The germline V gene has CDR1 MNHEY and CDR2 SMNVEV (reference sequence). After removal of 2 bases from V and 1 base from J, the junction contained 0 bases not matched to a gene. In nucleotides, the CDR3 is TGTGCCAGCAGTTTAGGGACTAGCGGGTCCTACGAGCAGTACTTC. Protein: CASSLGTSGSYEQYF.

The count of this clone is one. J is TRBJ1-1 and V is TRBV19; 8 bases agree with TRBD1. Trimming cost V 4 bases and J 7 bases; bases outside gene matches: 5. This CDR3 spans 13 amino acids. The germline V gene has CDR1 LNHDA and CDR2 SQIVND (reference sequence). The DNA for the CDR3 is TGTGCCAGTAGTAAGACAGGGGATGGTGAAGCTTTCTTT. This sequence encodes CASSKTGDGEAFF.

V gene TRBV4-3 combines with J gene TRBJ2-3; D perhaps matches TRBD1 (5 bases). The V gene lost 4 bases and the J gene lost 3 bases, with 8 bases spanning the gap. This CDR3 comprises 13 residues. Per the germline V gene, CDR1 is LGHNA and CDR2 is YSLEER. The CDR3 spells CASSPRQTDTQYF. The CDR3 DNA reads TGCGCCAGCAGCCCCCGACAGACAGATACGCAGTATTTT.

The chain has TRBV4-3 and TRBJ2-3, with 7 positions matching TRBD1. CDR1 LGHNA and CDR2 YSLEER come from the germline V gene. The junction had 3 bases not matched to a gene; V was cut back by 1 base and J by 2 bases. The CDR3 contains 15 residues. CDR3 coding DNA: TGCGCCAGCAGCCAAGGGACAGGACACACAGATACGCAGTATTTT. Residues: CASSQGTGHTDTQYF.

The V and J genes are TRBV9 and TRBJ2-2; D possibly corresponds to TRBD2 (6 bases). Trimming took 7 bases from V and 0 from J, leaving 10 bases between them. The CDR3 runs 14 residues. Germline CDR1 reads SGDLS; CDR2 reads YYNGEE. The CDR3: CASQAGSNTGELFF. As DNA, the CDR3 is TGTGCCAGCCAGGCGGGATCGAACACCGGGGAGCTGTTTTTT.

This clone was counted a single time. The CDR3: CASSFSGGRGEQFF. DNA for the CDR3: TGTGCCAGCAGCTTTAGCGGGGGAAGAGGTGAGCAGTTCTTC. The chain combines TRBV7-2 with TRBJ2-1; 9 bases are shared with TRBD2. The CDR3 consists of 14 residues. CDR1 is SGHTA and CDR2 is FQGNSA in the germline V gene. Trimming cost V 3 bases and J 9 bases; bases outside gene matches: 6.

This clone turned up a few times. This chain uses TRBV7-2 with TRBJ2-5, with TRBD2 as a possible D gene (6 bases). V lost 4 bases, J lost 4 bases, and 13 bases lay in between. The CDR3 has 14 residues. In germline, CDR1 is SGHTA, CDR2 FQGNSA. The CDR3 sequence: CASSSPPGGETQYF. CDR3 DNA: TGTGCCAGCAGCTCACCGCCCGGGGGAGAGACCCAGTACTTC. The whole variable domain, remainder taken from reference TRBV7-2 and TRBJ2-5, is GAGVSQSPSNKVTEKGKDVELRCDPISGHTALYWYRQSLGQGLEFLIYFQGNSAPDKSGLPSDRFSAERTGGSVSTLTIQRTQQEDSAVYLCASSSPPGGETQYFGPGTRLLVL.

With regard to this clone: One end of the junction does not line up with germline, which may come from a read error. V and J are TRBV6-5 and TRBJ2-5, with D unclear. The CDR3 spans 13 residues. Per the germline V gene, CDR1 is MNHEY and CDR2 is SVGAGI. The CDR3 nucleotides are TGTGCCAGCAGCTACTCCGGTACGGAGACCCAGTACTTC. Protein product: CASSYSGTETQYF.

This clone was recorded only once. The chain joins TRBV9 to TRBJ2-1, with TRBD2 matching 8 bases. Germline loops: CDR1 SGDLS, CDR2 YYNGEE. J lost 5 bases, V lost 0 bases, and 7 bases had no gene match. This CDR3 is 16 amino acids long. The CDR3 reads CASSVASAGGNNEQFF. For the CDR3, the DNA is TGTGCCAGCAGCGTAGCCTCTGCGGGAGGTAACAATGAGCAGTTCTTC.

V usage is TRBV15 and J usage is TRBJ1-4, with D possibly TRBD1 on 6 matching bases. The CDR3 contains 15 residues. The V and J ends lost 1 base and 5 bases respectively, with 11 bases between them. The germline gives CDR1 LNHNV, CDR2 YYDKDF (reference sequence). The CDR3 DNA reads TGTGCCACCAGCAGAGGTGGCAGGGGAAATGAAAAACTGTTTTTT. Protein product: CATSRGGRGNEKLFF.